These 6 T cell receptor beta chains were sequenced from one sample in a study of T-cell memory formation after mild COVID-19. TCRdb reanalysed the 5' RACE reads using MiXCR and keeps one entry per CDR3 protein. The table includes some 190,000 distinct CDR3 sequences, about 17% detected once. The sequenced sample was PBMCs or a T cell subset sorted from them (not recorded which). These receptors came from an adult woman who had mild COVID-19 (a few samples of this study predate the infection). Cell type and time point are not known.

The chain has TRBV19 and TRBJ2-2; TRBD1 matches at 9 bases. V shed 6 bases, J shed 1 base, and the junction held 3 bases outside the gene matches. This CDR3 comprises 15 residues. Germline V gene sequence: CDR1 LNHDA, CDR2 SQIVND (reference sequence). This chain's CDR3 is CASSVGQGNTGELFF. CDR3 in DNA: TGTGCCAGTAGCGTGGGACAGGGGAACACCGGGGAGCTGTTTTTT.

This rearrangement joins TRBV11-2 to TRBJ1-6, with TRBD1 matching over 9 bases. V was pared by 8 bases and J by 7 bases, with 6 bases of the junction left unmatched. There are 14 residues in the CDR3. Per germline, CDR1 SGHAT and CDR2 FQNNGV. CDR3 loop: CASSWTGENSPLHF. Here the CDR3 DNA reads TGTGCCAGCTCGTGGACAGGGGAGAATTCACCCCTCCACTTT.

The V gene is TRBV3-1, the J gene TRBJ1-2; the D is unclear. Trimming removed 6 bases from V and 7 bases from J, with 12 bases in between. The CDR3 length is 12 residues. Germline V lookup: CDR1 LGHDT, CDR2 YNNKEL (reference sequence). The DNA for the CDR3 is TGTGCCAGCAGTGGTATAGAGGGTGGCTACACCTTC. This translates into CASSGIEGGYTF.

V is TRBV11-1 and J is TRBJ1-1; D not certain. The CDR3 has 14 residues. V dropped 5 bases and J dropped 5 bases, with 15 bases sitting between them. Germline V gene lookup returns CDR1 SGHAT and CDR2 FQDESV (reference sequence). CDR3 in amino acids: CASSTSPFVTEAFF. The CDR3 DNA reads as TGTGCCAGCAGCACCTCCCCTTTTGTGACTGAAGCTTTCTTT.

This CDR3 is CASSPVARNTEAFF. Written as DNA, the CDR3 is TGTGCCAGCTCACCGGTGGCCCGGAACACTGAAGCTTTCTTT. This sequence joins TRBV18 and TRBJ1-1; no clear D gene. The CDR3 spans 14 residues. The germline V gene encodes CDR1 KGHSH and CDR2 LQKENI. V lost 3 bases and J lost 1, with 9 bases in between.

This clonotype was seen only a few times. The DNA for the CDR3 is TGTGCCACCAGTGATTACCAACAAGGCTATGGCTACACCTTC. This codes for CATSDYQQGYGYTF. The V and J genes are TRBV24-1 and TRBJ1-2; D gene unclear. The length of the CDR3 is 14 residues. The germline V gene encodes CDR1 KGHDR and CDR2 SFDVKD. Trimming removed 2 bases from V and 4 bases from J, with 10 bases in between.